This passage covers 21 T cell receptor beta chains from one sample sequenced in a study of OX40 agonist ivuxolimab in advanced cancers. Profiling relied on immunoSEQ multiplex PCR, and the TCRdb table lists in-frame clones only, not all of them. Counted here are about 49,000 clones, about 88% occurring once; the ten biggest clones make up approximately 13%. The sequencing used CD4+ or CD8+ T cells sorted from blood, collected in a trial of the OX40 agonist ivuxolimab. The origin of the receptors is an adult with an advanced solid tumor such as melanoma, head and neck, liver or kidney cancer.

The rearrangement uses TRBV15 and TRBJ2-3; a weak D match, TRBD1 (5 bases). Germline V CDR1 and CDR2: LNHNV, YYDKDF (reference sequence). The CDR3 is 14 amino acids. V lost 0 bases to trimming and J lost 6 bases, with 10 bases between them. CDR3 in DNA: TGTGCCACCAGCAGAGACAGGGCAGGGGATACGCAGTATTTT. Translated: CATSRDRAGDTQYF.

The chain combines TRBV2 with TRBJ2-1; 12 positions match TRBD2. The CDR3 extends over 17 amino acids. Germline V gene sequence: CDR1 SNHLY, CDR2 FYNNEI. The trim removed 6 bases at V and 5 bases at J, leaving 11 bases unmatched. The CDR3 DNA is TGTGCCAGCAGGGGAGGACTAGCGGGAAGGGCCGACAATGAGCAGTTCTTC. Translated: CASRGGLAGRADNEQFF.

The J gene is TRBJ2-7, the V gene TRBV5-5; 7 nucleotides align to TRBD1. The V gene end was trimmed by 4 bases and the J gene end by 6 bases; junction bases not matched to a gene: 10. This CDR3 comprises 14 residues. The germline V gene has CDR1 SGHKS and CDR2 YYEKEE (reference sequence). The CDR3: CASSTGQRQSEQYF. The CDR3 coding sequence is TGTGCCAGCAGCACGGGACAGAGGCAGTCCGAGCAGTACTTC.

The V gene is TRBV4-2, the J gene TRBJ2-3, with TRBD2 matching 10 bases. J was trimmed by 7 bases and V by 0 bases; bases with no gene match: 10. Germline V gives CDR1 LGHNA, CDR2 YNFKEQ. The CDR3 is 17 residues long. The CDR3 DNA follows: TGTGCCAGCAGCCAAGATTTCAGCGGGAGGGCCAAGAATACGCAGTATTTT. Protein product: CASSQDFSGRAKNTQYF.

This rearrangement joins TRBV19 to TRBJ2-7; 7 bases are shared with TRBD1. The CDR3 contains 15 residues. V lost 6 bases, J lost 1 base, and 9 bases stayed unmatched. Looked up from germline, CDR1 is LNHDA and CDR2 is SQIVND (reference sequence). The CDR3 is CASSSWGTESYEQYF. The CDR3, as DNA: TGTGCCAGTAGCAGTTGGGGGACAGAGTCCTACGAGCAGTACTTC.

This clone is judged medium-sized (0.01 to 0.1%). This sequence joins TRBV18 and TRBJ2-2; 9 positions match TRBD1. Per the germline V gene, CDR1 is KGHSH and CDR2 is LQKENI. J was trimmed by 5 bases and V by 3 bases; bases with no gene match: 7. This CDR3 is built from 16 residues. The CDR3 sequence: CASSPAGQGSTGELFF. In nucleotides, the CDR3 is TGTGCCAGCTCACCGGCGGGACAGGGATCGACCGGGGAGCTGTTTTTT.

This clone was observed a handful of times. The gene calls are TRBV4-1 and TRBJ2-5; D perhaps matches TRBD1 (7 bases). The CDR3 spans 14 residues. Germline V CDR1 and CDR2: MGHRA, YSYEKL. Deletions cut 1 base from V and 5 bases from J, with 11 bases between. CDR3: CASSQVAGGETQYF. The DNA for the CDR3 is TGCGCCAGCAGCCAAGTAGCAGGGGGGGAGACCCAGTACTTC.

This clone was counted once. CDR3 loop: CASSLTGTGSNQPQHF. The CDR3 region has the DNA TGCGCCAGCAGCCTAACCGGGACAGGTAGCAATCAGCCCCAGCATTTT. The V gene is TRBV5-1, the J gene TRBJ1-5; 8 bases line up with TRBD1. The V gene's germline CDR1 is SGHRS and CDR2 YFSETQ. The ends lost 4 bases at V and 0 bases at J; junction bases unmatched: 6. This CDR3 spans 16 amino acids.

This clone was detected a few times. The chain employs TRBV18 and TRBJ2-2; TRBD1 agrees at 9 bases. This CDR3 is 14 amino acids long. The J segment lost 7 bases and the V segment lost 4 bases, leaving 4 bases of the junction unmatched. Per the germline V gene, CDR1 is KGHSH and CDR2 is LQKENI. CDR3 sequence reads: CASSRDRDDGELFF. The CDR3 DNA sequence: TGTGCCAGCTCACGGGACAGGGACGACGGGGAGCTGTTTTTT.

V gene TRBV18 combines with J gene TRBJ2-3; 8 bases are a match to TRBD2. Unmatched junction bases numbered 7, after V lost 3 bases and J lost 5 bases. The CDR3 length is 15 residues. In germline, CDR1 is KGHSH, CDR2 LQKENI. The CDR3: CASSPPGGGKDTQYF. In DNA, the CDR3 is TGTGCCAGCTCACCCCCGGGGGGGGGCAAAGATACGCAGTATTTT.

V usage is TRBV5-6 and J usage is TRBJ2-5; D gene ambiguous. CDR3 length: 13 amino acids. The V end was cut by 5 bases, the J end by 5 bases, with 13 bases between. Germline V lookup: CDR1 SGHDT, CDR2 YYEEEE. The CDR3 DNA reads TGTGCCAGCAGGACTCGAGATGGGGAGACCCAGTACTTC. Protein sequence: CASRTRDGETQYF.

The chain joins TRBV6-5 to TRBJ2-7, with D uncertain. CDR1 and CDR2 from the germline V gene are MNHEY and SVGAGI. V shed 0 bases and J shed 3 bases, with 15 bases lying between them. The CDR3 sequence is 16 residues long. As DNA, the CDR3 is TGTGCCAGCAGTTACTCGCCGGCGCCACCCTTCTACGAGCAGTACTTC. Translating gives CASSYSPAPPFYEQYF.

The V gene is TRBV5-6, the J gene TRBJ2-1; no firm D call. The CDR3 contains 11 residues. The germline V gene encodes CDR1 SGHDT and CDR2 YYEEEE. V was clipped by 4 bases and J by 5 bases, with 4 bases between them. The CDR3 sequence is CASSDHNEQFF. The CDR3 DNA sequence: TGTGCCAGCAGCGACCACAATGAGCAGTTCTTC.

To note about this clone: The junction departs from the called germline gene at one end, perhaps through a read error. CDR3 sequence reads: CASSIRRGAGSDEQYF. CDR3 nucleotides: TGTGCCAGTAGTATACGACGCGGAGCCGGCTCCGACGAGCAGTACTTC. V gene TRBV19 combines with J gene TRBJ2-7; D not certain. The germline gives CDR1 LNHDA, CDR2 SQIVND (reference sequence). This CDR3 is built from 16 residues.

This clone was detected a few times. The chain combines TRBV5-4 with TRBJ2-3; tentative D call: TRBD1 (5 bases). Deletions cut 4 bases from V and 6 bases from J, with 6 bases between. The CDR3 spans 11 residues. Looked up from germline, CDR1 is SGHNT and CDR2 is YYREEE (reference sequence). CDR3 loop: CASSGADTQYF. CDR3 bases: TGTGCCAGCAGCGGGGCTGATACGCAGTATTTT. Filled out from reference TRBV5-4 and TRBJ2-3, the complete variable domain reads ETGVTQSPTHLIKTRGQQVTLRCSSQSGHNTVSWYQQALGQGPQFIFQYYREEENGRGNFPPRFSGLQFPNYSSELNVNALELDDSALYLCASSGADTQYFGPGTRLTVL.

The gene calls are TRBV5-4 and TRBJ2-2; tentative D call: TRBD2 (7 bases). V was cut by 4 bases and J by 8 bases, with 12 bases left in between. Germline values: CDR1 SGHNT, CDR2 YYREEE (reference sequence). CDR3 length equals 13 residues. The CDR3 coding sequence is TGTGCCAGCAGCGGGGGGGCCGCGGGGGAGCTGTTTTTT. Its translation is CASSGGAAGELFF.

The chain uses TRBV5-1 and TRBJ2-3; 7 positions match TRBD2. The CDR3 runs 16 residues. CDR1 and CDR2 (germline): SGHRS, YFSETQ. The ends lost 1 base at V and 6 bases at J; junction bases unmatched: 11. CDR3 loop: CASSLLVAGGFDTQYF. DNA for the CDR3: TGCGCCAGCAGCTTGTTGGTAGCGGGCGGGTTTGATACGCAGTATTTT.

This chain uses TRBV29-1 with TRBJ2-7; D possibly corresponds to TRBD2 (6 bases). Per germline, CDR1 SQVTM and CDR2 ANQGSEA. V shed 7 bases and J shed 7 bases, with 17 bases lying between them. The CDR3 has 12 amino acids. The CDR3 here is CSADSGRGEQYF. CDR3 coding DNA: TGCAGCGCCGATTCCGGGCGGGGAGAGCAGTACTTC.

CDR3 nucleotides: TGTGCCAGCAGTTGGGACGGACGCAATCAGCCCCAGCATTTT. Translated, it gives CASSWDGRNQPQHF. V gene TRBV6-1 combines with J gene TRBJ1-5; weak D call: TRBD1 (5 bases). Germline V gene sequence: CDR1 MNHNS, CDR2 SASEGT. The V and J ends lost 5 bases and 2 bases respectively, with 10 bases between them. The CDR3 is made up of 14 amino acids.

V gene TRBV4-1 combines with J gene TRBJ1-4, with 8 bases matching TRBD1. J was trimmed by 5 bases and V by 2 bases; bases with no gene match: 4. This CDR3 has 15 residues. The V gene's germline CDR1 is MGHRA and CDR2 YSYEKL. The CDR3 DNA follows: TGCGCCAGCAGCCAAAACAGGGGGGGCAATGAAAAACTGTTTTTT. Amino acid sequence: CASSQNRGGNEKLFF.

This chain joins TRBV28 and TRBJ2-1, with 8 bases lining up with TRBD2. The junction had 8 bases not matched to a gene; V was cut back by 7 bases and J by 3 bases. The CDR3 has 15 amino acids. Germline V gene data show CDR1 as MDHEN and CDR2 as SYDVKM. The CDR3 nucleotides are TGTGCCAGCAAACAAACTAGCGGCCGCTACAATGAGCAGTTCTTC. This gives the protein CASKQTSGRYNEQFF.